This paragraph reports one T cell receptor (beta chain). These data belong to a study of shared clonotypes between healthy human individuals. Profiled with immunoSEQ multiplex PCR; TCRdb holds only in-frame clones, not every one. The sample carries some 1.5 million clones, 95% to 99% recorded once. The healthy adult donors were HIV-negative and reported no recent acute infections or vaccinations. The germline gives CDR1 SGHRS, CDR2 YFSETQ. The CDR3 spans 14 residues. V lost 4 bases, J lost 1 base, and 10 bases lay in between. The chain has TRBV5-1 and TRBJ2-3; tentative D call: TRBD2 (5 bases). Sequencing input: naive CD4+ T cells sorted from blood. Sample subset: CD45RA+ positively selected. The clonotype originates from a man aged 25-45 years in good health. DNA for the CDR3: TGCGCCAGCAGCCCCCAGCGGCGCACAGATACGCAGTATTTT. Protein sequence: CASSPQRRTDTQYF.